This T cell receptor beta chain was profiled in a study of blood T cell repertoires in COVID-19. The germline V and J ends were trimmed by 9 bases and 4 bases, with 6 bases remaining between them. Germline V gives CDR1 LNHDA, CDR2 SQIVND (reference sequence). The CDR3 totals 10 residues. Measured with immunoSEQ multiplex PCR; TCRdb has only the in-frame clones, and not every one. This table has 250,000 to 300,000 clones, approximately 90% appearing once. The V gene is TRBV19, the J gene TRBJ1-1, with D uncertain. This receptor was identified in a man aged 40-55 years who had recovered from COVID-19. The sample consisted of PBMCs or T cells enriched from blood (not recorded which). The CDR3 loop is CASRSTEAFF. CDR3 coding DNA: TGTGCCAGCAGATCCACTGAAGCTTTCTTT.